This is a list of T cell receptor beta chains from one sample in a study of cytomegalovirus exposure and HLA in healthy donors. Assay used: immunoSEQ multiplex PCR; TCRdb lists only in-frame clones, some missing. This sample yields approximately 130,000 clones, of which almost 85% are seen a single time; around 3% belongs to the top ten. Sequenced material: PBMCs. These receptors were collected from a boy aged 2 to 10 in good health and CMV-seronegative. The CDR3 runs from the conserved cysteine through the conserved F or W. A D gene is named only where the DNA matches it firmly. Size is stated for part of the rows, as once, few or many counts, or as a class when the clone is expanded.

V gene: TRBV11-3
clone size: .
D gene: .
J gene: TRBJ2-2
CDR3 protein: CASSRERASGELFF
CDR3 DNA: TGTGCCAGCAGCCGAGAGCGGGCCTCCGGGGAGCTGTTTTTT

V gene: TRBV10-2
clone size: .
D gene: .
J gene: TRBJ2-3
CDR3 protein: CASSVPRGGTDTQYF
CDR3 DNA: TGCGCCAGCAGTGTTCCCAGGGGAGGGACAGATACGCAGTATTTT

V gene: TRBV5-1
clone size: .
D gene: TRBD1
J gene: TRBJ2-1
CDR3 protein: CASSFQKRTGGRNEQFF
CDR3 DNA: TGCGCCAGCAGCTTTCAAAAACGGACAGGGGGTCGAAATGAGCAGTTCTTC

V gene: TRBV29-1
clone size: .
D gene: TRBD2
J gene: TRBJ2-1
CDR3 protein: CSVSLAGGSYNEQFF
CDR3 DNA: TGCAGCGTAAGCTTAGCGGGAGGCTCTTACAATGAGCAGTTCTTC

V gene: TRBV7-8
clone size: .
D gene: .
J gene: TRBJ1-1
CDR3 protein: CASSLSQVKGTEAFF
CDR3 DNA: TGTGCCAGCAGCTTATCACAGGTGAAGGGCACTGAAGCTTTCTTT

V gene: TRBV6-1
clone size: few
D gene: .
J gene: TRBJ2-6
CDR3 protein: CAHSGRRSGANVLTF
CDR3 DNA: TGTGCCCACTCCGGCAGGAGGTCCGGGGCCAACGTCCTGACTTTC

V gene: TRBV9
clone size: .
D gene: TRBD1
J gene: TRBJ2-2
CDR3 protein: CASTESRDRVLTGELFF
CDR3 DNA: TGTGCCAGCACCGAATCCCGGGACAGGGTTTTAACCGGGGAGCTGTTTTTT

V gene: TRBV7-2
clone size: .
D gene: .
J gene: TRBJ1-2
CDR3 protein: CASSLGGVLERYTF
CDR3 DNA: TGTGCCAGCAGCTTAGGGGGGGTCCTCGAGAGGTACACCTTC

V gene: TRBV7-9
clone size: few
D gene: TRBD1
J gene: TRBJ2-2
CDR3 protein: CSSSSRQGITGELFF
CDR3 DNA: TGTTCCAGCAGCTCCCGACAGGGGATCACCGGGGAGCTGTTTTTT

V gene: TRBV7-9
clone size: .
D gene: TRBD1
J gene: TRBJ1-5
CDR3 protein: CASSQGGGNQPQHF
CDR3 DNA: TGTGCTAGCAGCCAGGGGGGAGGCAATCAGCCCCAGCATTTT

V gene: TRBV7-9
clone size: once
D gene: .
J gene: TRBJ1-3
CDR3 protein: CASSSDRGSGNTIYF
CDR3 DNA: TGTGCCAGCAGCTCTGACCGGGGGTCTGGAAACACCATATATTTT

V gene: TRBV5-6
clone size: .
D gene: TRBD2
J gene: TRBJ2-1
CDR3 protein: CASSFLAGGRWTYNEQFF
CDR3 DNA: TGTGCCAGCAGCTTTTTAGCGGGGGGGCGGTGGACCTACAATGAGCAGTTCTTC

V gene: TRBV25-1
clone size: .
D gene: TRBD1
J gene: TRBJ1-2
CDR3 protein: CASSEVGQAYYGYTF
CDR3 DNA: TGTGCCAGCAGTGAAGTGGGACAGGCGTACTATGGCTACACCTTC

V gene: TRBV5-1
clone size: few
D gene: .
J gene: TRBJ2-3
CDR3 protein: CASAQGAGGLDTQYF
CDR3 DNA: TGCGCCAGTGCCCAGGGGGCCGGGGGGTTAGATACGCAGTATTTT

V gene: TRBV7-2
clone size: .
D gene: TRBD2
J gene: TRBJ2-1
CDR3 protein: CASSLGRGGSYNEQFF
CDR3 DNA: TGTGCCAGCAGCTTGGGGCGGGGGGGTTCCTACAATGAGCAGTTCTTC

V gene: TRBV5-6
clone size: few
D gene: TRBD1
J gene: TRBJ2-6
CDR3 protein: CASSKGAYGANVLTF
CDR3 DNA: TGTGCCAGCAGTAAGGGGGCGTATGGGGCCAACGTCCTGACTTTC

V gene: TRBV6-4
clone size: .
D gene: .
J gene: TRBJ1-4
CDR3 protein: CASSDGAGPNEKLFF
CDR3 DNA: TGTGCCAGCAGTGACGGAGCGGGGCCGAACGAAAAACTGTTTTTT

V gene: TRBV6-1
clone size: .
D gene: TRBD2
J gene: TRBJ2-1
CDR3 protein: CASSRLAGGLREQFF
CDR3 DNA: TGTGCCAGCAGCCGACTAGCGGGAGGGCTGAGGGAGCAGTTCTTC

V gene: TRBV7-2
clone size: .
D gene: .
J gene: TRBJ1-3
CDR3 protein: CASSWEGVGLGSGNTIYF
CDR3 DNA: TGTGCCAGCAGCTGGGAGGGTGTGGGGCTGGGATCTGGAAACACCATATATTTT

V gene: TRBV7-2
clone size: .
D gene: .
J gene: TRBJ1-2
CDR3 protein: CASSLGQGRGYTF
CDR3 DNA: TGTGCCAGCAGCTTAGGGCAGGGAAGAGGCTACACCTTC

V gene: TRBV6-5
clone size: .
D gene: .
J gene: TRBJ1-2
CDR3 protein: CASSTDSYYGYTF
CDR3 DNA: TGTGCCAGCAGCACGGACTCATACTATGGCTACACCTTC

V gene: TRBV2
clone size: .
D gene: .
J gene: TRBJ2-1
CDR3 protein: CASRSQGYEQFF
CDR3 DNA: TGTGCCAGCAGGTCGCAGGGTTATGAGCAGTTCTTC

V gene: TRBV27
clone size: .
D gene: .
J gene: TRBJ2-5
CDR3 protein: CASSLSGLEQETQYF
CDR3 DNA: TGTGCCAGCAGTTTATCTGGGCTCGAGCAGGAGACCCAGTACTTC

V gene: TRBV9
clone size: .
D gene: TRBD2
J gene: TRBJ2-1
CDR3 protein: CASSVWGLAGAGDYNEQFF
CDR3 DNA: TGTGCCAGCAGCGTTTGGGGGCTAGCGGGAGCGGGGGATTACAATGAGCAGTTCTTC

V gene: TRBV5-1
clone size: .
D gene: TRBD1
J gene: TRBJ2-1
CDR3 protein: CASGGQGVAYNEQFF
CDR3 DNA: TGCGCCAGCGGGGGACAGGGGGTTGCCTACAATGAGCAGTTCTTC

V gene: TRBV5-6
clone size: .
D gene: TRBD2
J gene: TRBJ2-7
CDR3 protein: CASSLAGGGAGEQYF
CDR3 DNA: TGTGCCAGCAGCTTGGCGGGCGGGGGGGCGGGAGAGCAGTACTTC

V gene: TRBV28
clone size: .
D gene: .
J gene: TRBJ2-3
CDR3 protein: CASTRRGGADTQYF
CDR3 DNA: TGTGCCAGCACCCGGCGGGGTGGCGCAGATACGCAGTATTTT

V gene: TRBV29-1
clone size: .
D gene: TRBD2
J gene: TRBJ2-5
CDR3 protein: CSVNQWGGEETQYF
CDR3 DNA: TGCAGCGTTAACCAGTGGGGGGGGGAAGAGACCCAGTACTTC

V gene: TRBV14
clone size: .
D gene: TRBD1
J gene: TRBJ1-1
CDR3 protein: CASSQGPGGETEAFF
CDR3 DNA: TGTGCCAGCAGCCAGGGTCCAGGGGGCGAAACTGAAGCTTTCTTT

V gene: TRBV4-2
clone size: few
D gene: .
J gene: TRBJ1-1
CDR3 protein: CASSQDSPGRQQGMNTEAFF
CDR3 DNA: TGTGCCAGCAGCCAAGACTCCCCGGGTCGTCAGCAAGGTATGAACACTGAAGCTTTCTTT

V gene: TRBV25-1
clone size: .
D gene: TRBD1
J gene: TRBJ2-3
CDR3 protein: CASSSGTGGSDTQYF
CDR3 DNA: TGTGCCAGCAGTTCCGGGACAGGGGGGTCGGATACGCAGTATTTT

V gene: TRBV10-2
clone size: .
D gene: TRBD2
J gene: TRBJ2-1
CDR3 protein: CASSESRAGGPDEQFF
CDR3 DNA: TGCGCCAGCAGTGAGTCTAGGGCGGGGGGGCCGGATGAGCAGTTCTTC

V gene: TRBV7-3
clone size: .
D gene: .
J gene: TRBJ2-5
CDR3 protein: CASSLGGGQETQYF
CDR3 DNA: TGTGCCAGCAGCTTAGGGGGCGGACAAGAGACCCAGTACTTC

V gene: TRBV30
clone size: few
D gene: .
J gene: TRBJ1-1
CDR3 protein: CAWSVRVGAEAFF
CDR3 DNA: TGTGCCTGGAGTGTACGGGTCGGGGCTGAAGCTTTCTTT

V gene: TRBV6-1
clone size: .
D gene: .
J gene: TRBJ2-2
CDR3 protein: CASSEVRGLGTGELFF
CDR3 DNA: TGTGCCAGCAGTGAAGTTCGGGGGTTGGGCACCGGGGAGCTGTTTTTT

V gene: TRBV7-8
clone size: .
D gene: TRBD1
J gene: TRBJ1-2
CDR3 protein: CASSLYRDSLKDGYTF
CDR3 DNA: TGTGCCAGCAGCTTATACCGGGACAGTCTAAAAGATGGCTACACCTTC

V gene: TRBV6-4
clone size: .
D gene: TRBD1
J gene: TRBJ1-2
CDR3 protein: CASSETDRVRGYTF
CDR3 DNA: TGTGCCAGCAGTGAGACAGACAGGGTACGGGGCTACACCTTC

V gene: TRBV14
clone size: .
D gene: .
J gene: TRBJ1-1
CDR3 protein: CASSQAENTEAFF
CDR3 DNA: TGTGCCAGCAGCCAAGCAGAAAACACTGAAGCTTTCTTT

V gene: TRBV30
clone size: few
D gene: TRBD1
J gene: TRBJ2-6
CDR3 protein: CAWGTDGASGANVLTF
CDR3 DNA: TGTGCCTGGGGGACAGATGGAGCCTCTGGGGCCAACGTCCTGACTTTC

V gene: TRBV4-2
clone size: .
D gene: TRBD1
J gene: TRBJ2-5
CDR3 protein: CASSHGGQGAEETQYF
CDR3 DNA: TGTGCCAGCAGCCACGGTGGACAGGGGGCGGAGGAGACCCAGTACTTC

V gene: TRBV7-2
clone size: once
D gene: TRBD2
J gene: TRBJ2-3
CDR3 protein: CASSLRGLAGGFSTDTQYF
CDR3 DNA: TGTGCCAGCAGCCTCAGGGGGCTAGCGGGGGGGTTTAGCACAGATACGCAGTATTTT

V gene: TRBV6-5
clone size: .
D gene: .
J gene: TRBJ2-7
CDR3 protein: CASSPDSAYEQYF
CDR3 DNA: TGTGCCAGCAGCCCGGACAGCGCCTACGAGCAGTACTTC

V gene: TRBV9
clone size: .
D gene: .
J gene: TRBJ2-2
CDR3 protein: CASSVEGDYTGELFF
CDR3 DNA: TGTGCCAGCAGCGTAGAAGGGGACTACACCGGGGAGCTGTTTTTT

V gene: TRBV4-3
clone size: once
D gene: .
J gene: TRBJ2-7
CDR3 protein: CASSQSVLHYEQYF
CDR3 DNA: TGCGCCAGCAGCCAATCAGTACTACACTACGAGCAGTACTTC

V gene: TRBV7-6
clone size: .
D gene: .
J gene: TRBJ2-3
CDR3 protein: CASSLSVGATDTQYF
CDR3 DNA: TGTGCCAGCAGCTTAAGTGTGGGGGCCACAGATACGCAGTATTTT

V gene: TRBV5-6
clone size: .
D gene: TRBD1
J gene: TRBJ2-1
CDR3 protein: CASSLRTGVSNEQFF
CDR3 DNA: TGTGCCAGCAGCCTACGGACAGGGGTCTCCAATGAGCAGTTCTTC

V gene: TRBV29-1
clone size: few
D gene: .
J gene: TRBJ2-1
CDR3 protein: CSVSVNNEQFF
CDR3 DNA: TGCAGCGTCTCGGTAAACAATGAGCAGTTCTTC

V gene: TRBV5-1
clone size: .
D gene: TRBD1
J gene: TRBJ2-7
CDR3 protein: CASSLGQGYYEQYF
CDR3 DNA: TGCGCCAGCAGCTTAGGACAGGGATACTACGAGCAGTACTTC

V gene: TRBV10-3
clone size: .
D gene: .
J gene: TRBJ2-7
CDR3 protein: CASGTGVSYEQYF
CDR3 DNA: TGTGCCAGCGGGACGGGGGTCTCCTACGAGCAGTACTTC

V gene: TRBV27
clone size: .
D gene: .
J gene: TRBJ2-7
CDR3 protein: CASSSLQGHPTLGEQYF
CDR3 DNA: TGTGCCAGCAGTTCGTTACAGGGACACCCCACTTTGGGCGAGCAGTACTTC